The T cell receptor beta chain described here comes from a study of identical twins. Study results and caveats: Insertions ran lower in abundant cord blood beta clonotypes, though not in memory repertoires. Out-of-frame alpha sequences common to twins exhibited a surplus of low generation probability.

This clonotype appeared a few times. The antigen is unknown. J gave up 8 bases and V 4 bases, and 10 bases lay outside the gene matches. The CDR3 covers 16 residues. The cDNA had a unique molecular identifier and a template-switch universal primer site. TCRdb processed the 5' RACE reads anew with MiXCR; each CDR3 protein has one entry. The sample yields some 570,000 distinct CDR3 sequences, 20% to 25% seen once. The same data also went into a second study, on yellow fever vaccine responses in identical twins.

This rearrangement joins TRBV12-3 or TRBV12-4 to TRBJ2-1; TRBD2 matches 11 bases. Sequenced material: CD4+ T cells sorted from blood. This sequence originates from a woman younger than 35 in good health. CDR3: CASSSIAGGPADEQFF. CDR3 nucleotide sequence: TGTGCCAGCAGTTCGATAGCGGGAGGGCCGGCGGATGAGCAGTTCTTC.